This is a list of T cell receptor beta chains from one sample in a study of glioma-infiltrating T cells. MiXCR was run by TCRdb on the multiplex PCR reads, yielding one entry per CDR3 protein. The data hold around 97,000 distinct CDR3 sequences, with under 30% observed a single time. Sequenced sample: glioma tissue, nonneoplastic brain tissue, or PBMCs (not recorded which). These TCRs come from a human donor with low-grade glioma or glioblastoma, undergoing nonglioma brain surgery, or in good health (not recorded which). The CDR3 runs from the conserved cysteine through the conserved F or W. D genes are given only for firm matches. Part of the rows lack a size; the others show once, few, many or a class for expanded clones.

d_call j_call v_call clone_size cdr3_aa cdr3_nt
TRBD1 TRBJ1-1 TRBV28 few CASSGGGQGISRVRGTEAFF TGTGCCAGCAGCGGGGGGGGACAGGGAATCAGTCGGGTTCGAGGCACTGAAGCTTTCTTT
. TRBJ2-5 TRBV10-3 . CAISGAGGGAAETQYF TGTGCCATCAGTGGAGCTGGAGGGGGGGCCGCGGAGACCCAGTACTTC
. TRBJ2-3 TRBV6-6 . CASSYGSSTDTQYF TGTGCCAGCAGTTACGGTTCTAGCACAGATACGCAGTATTTT
. TRBJ1-1 TRBV19 few CAGASGWGTEAFF TGTGCCGGCGCGTCGGGGTGGGGCACTGAAGCTTTCTTT
. TRBJ2-7 TRBV6-6 many CASSYEGQGAREQYF TGTGCCAGCAGTTACGAGGGGCAGGGAGCCCGCGAGCAGTACTTC
. TRBJ2-5 TRBV4-1 . CTSSQGAIEQETQYF TGCACCAGCAGCCAAGGAGCTATAGAGCAAGAGACCCAGTACTTC
TRBD1 TRBJ1-6 TRBV28 once CASINPRTGLVSPLHF TGTGCCAGCATCAACCCCCGGACAGGTCTAGTCTCACCCCTCCACTTT
. TRBJ1-6 TRBV27 many CASSLGYNSPLHF TGTGCCAGCAGTTTAGGGTATAATTCACCCCTCCACTTT
. TRBJ1-2 TRBV4-3 . CASSRIPPNYGYTF TGCGCCAGCAGCCGAATCCCGCCCAACTATGGCTACACCTTC
. TRBJ1-2 TRBV9 . CASSVVTGYGYTF TGTGCCAGCAGCGTAGTAACGGGGTATGGCTACACCTTC
TRBD2 TRBJ2-3 TRBV19 few CASSIDPGTSGTDTQYF TGTGCCAGTAGTATAGACCCAGGGACTAGTGGCACAGATACGCAGTATTTT
TRBD2 TRBJ2-3 TRBV2 . CASKMGLAGGHTQYF TGTGCCAGTAAAATGGGACTAGCGGGGGGACATACGCAGTATTTT
. TRBJ2-7 TRBV7-9 many CASSPVGGRYEQYF TGTGCCAGCAGCCCCGTGGGGGGTCGGTACGAGCAGTACTTC
TRBD2 TRBJ2-1 TRBV6-2/TRBV6-3 many CASSYILAGGSSYNEQFF TGTGCCAGCAGTTACATTCTAGCGGGGGGTTCCTCCTACAATGAGCAGTTCTTC
. TRBJ2-7 TRBV2 few CANLGENTYEQYF TGTGCCAACCTTGGGGAGAATACCTACGAGCAGTACTTC
. TRBJ1-2 TRBV19 many CASSISASGYTF TGTGCCAGTAGTATCTCTGCAAGTGGCTACACCTTC
TRBD1 TRBJ1-5 TRBV7-2 . CASSLIQGDYQPQHF TGTGCCAGCAGCTTAATACAGGGGGATTATCAGCCCCAGCATTTT
. TRBJ2-3 TRBV6-5 few CASSLQATDTQYF TGTGCCAGCAGTTTACAGGCAACAGATACGCAGTATTTT
. TRBJ1-5 TRBV3-1 many CASSRGQSAQPQHF TGTGCCAGCAGCCGAGGACAGTCCGCTCAGCCCCAGCATTTT
. TRBJ2-5 TRBV24-1 many CATSDPIREAQYF TGTGCCACCAGTGATCCGATAAGAGAGGCCCAGTACTTC
TRBD2 TRBJ2-7 TRBV2 many CASSVGGNYEQYF TGTGCCAGCAGTGTCGGGGGGAACTACGAGCAGTACTTC
TRBD1 TRBJ1-1 TRBV14 few CASTFRGGMNTEAFF TGTGCCAGCACGTTCAGGGGGGGAATGAACACTGAAGCTTTCTTT
. TRBJ2-1 TRBV4-1 many CASSQVLEVLPFF TGCGCCAGCAGCCAAGTTTTGGAAGTTTTACCGTTCTTC
. TRBJ1-6 TRBV2 many CASTRTENSPLHF TGTGCCAGCACTAGGACGGAGAATTCACCCCTCCACTTT
. TRBJ1-2 TRBV4-2 many CASSQDDRPSSGYTF TGTGCCAGCAGCCAAGATGACAGGCCATCTAGTGGCTACACCTTC
. TRBJ2-2 TRBV12-3/TRBV12-4 . CASSFLLQGPGTGELFF TGTGCCAGCAGTTTCCTCCTCCAGGGTCCGGGCACCGGGGAGCTGTTTTTT
. TRBJ2-1 TRBV6-1 many CASRPPQRNEQFF TGTGCCAGCAGACCCCCTCAACGCAATGAGCAGTTCTTC
. TRBJ1-1 TRBV2 many CASSEGDTEAFF TGTGCCAGCAGTGAGGGGGACACTGAAGCTTTCTTT
. TRBJ2-3 TRBV20-1 many CSARGMTGTGPTDTQYF TGCAGTGCTAGAGGAATGACCGGGACTGGTCCCACAGATACGCAGTATTTT
. TRBJ2-1 TRBV12-3/TRBV12-4 . CASSSGGLTYNEQFF TGTGCCAGCAGTTCTGGAGGGTTAACCTACAATGAGCAGTTCTTC
. TRBJ1-2 TRBV27 many CASSLSGGTGYTF TGTGCCAGCAGTTTATCGGGGGGGACCGGCTACACCTTC
TRBD2 TRBJ2-3 TRBV18 few CASSWTSGGAGTDTQYF TGTGCCAGCTCATGGACTAGCGGGGGGGCCGGCACAGATACGCAGTATTTT
. TRBJ1-5 TRBV28 many CASSSRYQPQHF TGTGCCAGCAGCTCAAGATATCAGCCCCAGCATTTT
TRBD1 TRBJ1-1 TRBV10-3 many CAIRATGENTEAFF TGTGCCATCAGGGCCACAGGGGAGAACACTGAAGCTTTCTTT
. TRBJ1-2 TRBV19 . CASSIDSSSRDTF TGTGCCAGTAGTATAGATTCATCTTCGCGGGACACCTTC
. TRBJ2-7 TRBV4-1 many CASSPGLTSPYEQYF TGCGCCAGCAGTCCGGGACTTACTTCCCCCTACGAGCAGTACTTC
TRBD2 TRBJ2-1 TRBV24-1 few CATSRTSGGSRYEQFF TGTGCCACCAGTCGGACTAGCGGGGGGTCGCGATATGAGCAGTTCTTC
. TRBJ2-5 TRBV7-3 . CASSLIEQETQYF TGTGCCAGCAGCTTGATTGAGCAAGAGACCCAGTACTTT
. TRBJ2-1 TRBV20-1 many CSARAGARNEQFF TGCAGTGCTAGAGCGGGGGCGCGAAATGAGCAGTTCTTC
TRBD1 TRBJ2-7 TRBV24-1 many CATSDLLTGGPLGQYF TGTGCCACCAGTGATCTTCTAACAGGGGGCCCCCTGGGGCAGTACTTC
TRBD2 TRBJ2-1 TRBV12-3/TRBV12-4 . CASSRGLLASYNEQFF TGTGCCAGCAGCCGGGGACTACTAGCTTCGTACAATGAGCAGTTCTTC
. TRBJ1-6 TRBV20-1 few CSARQWQGNPPLHF TGCAGTGCTAGACAGTGGCAGGGCAATCCACCCCTCCACTTT
TRBD2 TRBJ2-1 TRBV18 many CASSPPIERGYNEQFF TGTGCCAGCTCACCACCGATTGAGCGGGGATACAATGAGCAGTTCTTC
TRBD2 TRBJ2-1 TRBV7-9 . CASSAFFASGSYNEQFF TGTGCCAGCAGCGCTTTTTTTGCTAGCGGATCCTACAATGAGCAGTTCTTC
. TRBJ1-1 TRBV7-6 few CASREEGNTEAFF TGTGCCAGCAGGGAGGAGGGGAACACTGAAGCTTTCTTT
. TRBJ1-1 TRBV7-9 few CAGSLATNTEAFF TGTGCCGGCAGCTTAGCTACGAACACTGAAGCTTTCTTT
TRBD2 TRBJ2-7 TRBV6-6 many CASSYSAWEGEQYF TGTGCCAGCAGTTACTCGGCATGGGAGGGCGAGCAGTACTTC
TRBD1 TRBJ1-1 TRBV6-1 medium-sized CASSASGGNTEAFF TGTGCCAGCAGTGCCTCAGGGGGCAACACTGAAGCTTTCTTT
. TRBJ1-2 TRBV30 . CAWSVTSPYGYTF TGTGCCTGGAGTGTTACCTCCCCCTATGGCTACACCTTC
. TRBJ2-7 TRBV7-8 many CASSFAGTQQRAQYF TGTGCCAGCAGCTTCGCCGGGACGCAACAGCGTGCGCAGTACTTC
TRBD1 TRBJ2-1 TRBV28 . CASSFTGTGVDEQFF TGTGCCAGCAGCTTCACCGGGACAGGGGTCGATGAGCAGTTCTTC
. TRBJ1-2 TRBV6-2/TRBV6-3 many CASSYSSYGYTF TGTGCCAGCAGTTACTCCTCCTATGGCTACACCTTC
. TRBJ2-7 TRBV7-2 many CASSLYRPTYEQYF TGTGCCAGCAGCTTATACAGACCCACCTACGAGCAGTACTTC
. TRBJ2-1 TRBV7-9 few CASSPLDPGGQFF TGTGCCAGCAGCCCGTTGGACCCCGGAGGGCAGTTCTTC